This T cell receptor (beta chain) was sequenced in a study of blood T cells in healthy people across ages. Across the whole study: About one barcoded beta molecule per two T cells was the capture yield of template switching.

This CDR3 contains 11 residues. CDR1 MDHEN and CDR2 SYDVKM come from the germline V gene. With 7 bases removed from V and 10 bases from J, the gap between germline ends came to 10 bases. Through a sample-barcoded 5' primer and a J-beta primer mix, a second PCR was run for roughly 6 to 11 cycles. TCRdb re-derived calls from the 5' RACE reads in MiXCR, one entry per CDR3 protein. The table records about 1 million distinct CDR3 sequences, roughly 24% of them present only once. This clonotype has a handful of counts. These data were also reused for a study on T cells of mothers and their children. From that study: No clone of persistent microchimeric T cells was detected.

This clonotype was sampled from a girl aged 2 to 9 in good health. The sequencing sample was made of blood. The chain uses TRBV28 and TRBJ1-4; D remains unclear. The CDR3 DNA is TGTGCCAGCACCTGGACGGGAAAACTGTTTTTT. As protein: CASTWTGKLFF.